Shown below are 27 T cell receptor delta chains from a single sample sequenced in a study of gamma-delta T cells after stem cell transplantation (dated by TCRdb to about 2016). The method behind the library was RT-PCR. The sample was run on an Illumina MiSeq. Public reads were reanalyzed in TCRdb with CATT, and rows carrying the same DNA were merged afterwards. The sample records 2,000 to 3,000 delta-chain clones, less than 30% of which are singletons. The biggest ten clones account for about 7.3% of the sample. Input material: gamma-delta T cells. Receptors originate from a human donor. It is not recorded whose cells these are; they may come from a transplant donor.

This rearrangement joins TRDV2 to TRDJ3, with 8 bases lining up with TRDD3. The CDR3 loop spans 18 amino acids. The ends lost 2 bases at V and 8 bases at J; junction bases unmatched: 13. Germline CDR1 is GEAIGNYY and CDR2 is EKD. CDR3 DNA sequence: TGTGCCTGTGACATGTACTGGGGGCCCTCCTTGTACACCCGACAGATGTTTTTC. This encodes CACDMYWGPSLYTRQMFF.

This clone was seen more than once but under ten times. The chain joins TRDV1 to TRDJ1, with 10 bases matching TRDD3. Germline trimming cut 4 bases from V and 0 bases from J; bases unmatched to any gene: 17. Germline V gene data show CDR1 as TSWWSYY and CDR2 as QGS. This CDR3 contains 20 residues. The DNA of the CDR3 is TGTGCTCTTGGGGGGGCCTTCCTCTTATTACTGGGGGATCACACCGATAAACTCATCTTT. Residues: CALGGAFLLLLGDHTDKLIF.

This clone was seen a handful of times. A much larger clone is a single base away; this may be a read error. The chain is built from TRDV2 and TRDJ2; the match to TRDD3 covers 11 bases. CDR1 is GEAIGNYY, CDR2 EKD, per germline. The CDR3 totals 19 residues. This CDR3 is CACDTVPLGDTTLTAHLFF. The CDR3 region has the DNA TGTGCCTGTGACACCGTGCCTCTGGGGGATACTACTTTGACAGCACACCTCTTCTTT.

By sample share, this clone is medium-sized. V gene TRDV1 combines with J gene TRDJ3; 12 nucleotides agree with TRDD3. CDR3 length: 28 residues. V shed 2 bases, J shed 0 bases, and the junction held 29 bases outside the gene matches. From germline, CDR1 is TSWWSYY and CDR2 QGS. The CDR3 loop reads CALGEYLPTSPYWGILTHSSWDTRQMFF. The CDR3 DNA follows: TGTGCTCTTGGGGAATACCTTCCTACATCTCCTTACTGGGGGATACTTACCCATAGCTCCTGGGACACCCGACAGATGTTTTTC.

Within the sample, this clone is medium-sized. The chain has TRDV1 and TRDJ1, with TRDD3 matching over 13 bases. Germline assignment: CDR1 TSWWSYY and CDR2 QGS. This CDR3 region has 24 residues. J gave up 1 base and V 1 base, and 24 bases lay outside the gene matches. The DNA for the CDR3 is TGTGCTCTTGGGGAACCTGCCTTCTCCACCTCCTACTGGGGGATACGTGGTCCCACCGATAAACTCATCTTT. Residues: CALGEPAFSTSYWGIRGPTDKLIF.

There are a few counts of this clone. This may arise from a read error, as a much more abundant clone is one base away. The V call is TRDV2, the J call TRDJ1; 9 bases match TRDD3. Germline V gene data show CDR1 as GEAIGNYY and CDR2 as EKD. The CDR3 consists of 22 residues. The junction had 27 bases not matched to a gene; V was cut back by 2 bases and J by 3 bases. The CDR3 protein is CACDRRQTGPSSWGYAADKLIF. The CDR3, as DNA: TGTGCCTGTGACAGAAGACAAACAGGCCCTTCCTCCTGGGGATACGCGGCCGATAAACTCATCTTT.

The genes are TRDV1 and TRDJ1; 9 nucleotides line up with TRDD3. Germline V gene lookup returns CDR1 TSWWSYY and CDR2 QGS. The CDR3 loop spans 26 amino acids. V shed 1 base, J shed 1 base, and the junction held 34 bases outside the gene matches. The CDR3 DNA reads TGTGCTCTTGGGGAACCCCTCCGGTCCACGCTACTGGGGGAAATACCTATAGTGGGACCCACCGATAAACTCATCTTT. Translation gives CALGEPLRSTLLGEIPIVGPTDKLIF.

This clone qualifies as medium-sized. CDR3 nucleotide sequence: TGTGCTCTTGGGGAACTACCTCGGGGAGATACTCCCTGGGACACCCGACAGATGTTTTTC. Translated, it gives CALGELPRGDTPWDTRQMFF. This sequence joins TRDV1 and TRDJ3, with D possibly matching TRDD3 (5 bases). Trimming pared 0 bases from V and 2 bases from J, leaving 17 bases between. Germline-derived CDR1 and CDR2 are TSWWSYY and QGS. The CDR3 is made up of 20 amino acids.

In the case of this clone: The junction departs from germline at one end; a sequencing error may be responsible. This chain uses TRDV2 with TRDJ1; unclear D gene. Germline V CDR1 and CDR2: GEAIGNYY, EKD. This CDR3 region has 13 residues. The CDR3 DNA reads TGCGCCTGTGAGTTTAAGTACACCGATAAACTCATCTTT. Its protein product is CACEFKYTDKLIF.

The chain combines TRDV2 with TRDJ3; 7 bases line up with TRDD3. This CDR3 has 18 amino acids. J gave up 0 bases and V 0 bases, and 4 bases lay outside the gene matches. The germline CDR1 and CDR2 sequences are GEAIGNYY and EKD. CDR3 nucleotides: TGTGCCTGTGACACCGGGGGATTTGTCTCCTGGGACACCCGACAGATGTTTTTC. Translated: CACDTGGFVSWDTRQMFF.

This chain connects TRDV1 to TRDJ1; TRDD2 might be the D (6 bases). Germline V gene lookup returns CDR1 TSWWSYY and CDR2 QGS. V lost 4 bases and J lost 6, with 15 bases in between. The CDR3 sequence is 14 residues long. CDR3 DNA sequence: TGTGCTCTTGGGGCACGGCCTTCCAGTTATAAACTCATCTTT. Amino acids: CALGARPSSYKLIF.

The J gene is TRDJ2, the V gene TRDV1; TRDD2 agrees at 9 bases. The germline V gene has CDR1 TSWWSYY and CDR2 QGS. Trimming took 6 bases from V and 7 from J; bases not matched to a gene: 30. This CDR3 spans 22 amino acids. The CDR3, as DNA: TGTGCTCTTGGTTTGCTAGTCCTTCCTACAGCTTTTTCGGGGATAGGGGGAGCACAACTCTTCTTT. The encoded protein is CALGLLVLPTAFSGIGGAQLFF.

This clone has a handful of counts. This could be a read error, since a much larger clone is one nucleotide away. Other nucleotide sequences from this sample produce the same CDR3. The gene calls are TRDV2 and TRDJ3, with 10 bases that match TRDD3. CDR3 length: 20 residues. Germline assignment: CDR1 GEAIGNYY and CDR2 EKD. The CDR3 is CACDNVLGDYSSWDTRQMFF. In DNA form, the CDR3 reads TGTGCCTGCGACAACGTACTGGGGGATTACAGCTCCTGGGACACCCGACAGATGTTTTTC.

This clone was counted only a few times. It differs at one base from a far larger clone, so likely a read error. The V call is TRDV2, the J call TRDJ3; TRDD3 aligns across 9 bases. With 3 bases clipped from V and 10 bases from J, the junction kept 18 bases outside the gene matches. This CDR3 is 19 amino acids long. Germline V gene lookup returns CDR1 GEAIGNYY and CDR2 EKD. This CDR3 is CACDAVLGDGGKATRQMFF. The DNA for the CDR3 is TGTGCCTGTGACGCCGTACTGGGGGACGGTGGTAAAGCTACCCGACAGATGTTTTTC.

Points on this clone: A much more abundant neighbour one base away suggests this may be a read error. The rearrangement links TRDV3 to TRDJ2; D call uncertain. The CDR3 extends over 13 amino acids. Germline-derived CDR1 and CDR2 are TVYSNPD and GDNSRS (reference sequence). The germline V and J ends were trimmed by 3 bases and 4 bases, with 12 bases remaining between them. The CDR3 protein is CALMVVRTAQLFF. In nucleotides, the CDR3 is TGTGCCTTAATGGTGGTCCGGACAGCACAACTCTTCTTT.

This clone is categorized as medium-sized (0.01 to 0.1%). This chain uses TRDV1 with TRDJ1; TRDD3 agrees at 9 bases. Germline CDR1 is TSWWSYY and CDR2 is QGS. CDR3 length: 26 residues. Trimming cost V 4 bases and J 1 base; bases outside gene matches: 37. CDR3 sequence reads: CALGVTLSLPKFVLGDSFGTTDKLIF. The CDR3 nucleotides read TGTGCTCTTGGGGTGACCCTTTCCCTTCCCAAATTCGTACTGGGGGACTCATTTGGGACCACCGATAAACTCATCTTT.

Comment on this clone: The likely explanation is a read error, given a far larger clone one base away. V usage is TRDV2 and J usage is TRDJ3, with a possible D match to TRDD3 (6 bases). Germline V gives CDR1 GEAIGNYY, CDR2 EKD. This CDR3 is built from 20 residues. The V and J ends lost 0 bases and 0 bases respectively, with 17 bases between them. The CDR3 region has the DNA TGTGCCTGTGACACCGCGGGGGGGGACTTAAGCTCCTGGGACACCCGACAGATGTTTTTC. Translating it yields CACDTAGGDLSSWDTRQMFF.

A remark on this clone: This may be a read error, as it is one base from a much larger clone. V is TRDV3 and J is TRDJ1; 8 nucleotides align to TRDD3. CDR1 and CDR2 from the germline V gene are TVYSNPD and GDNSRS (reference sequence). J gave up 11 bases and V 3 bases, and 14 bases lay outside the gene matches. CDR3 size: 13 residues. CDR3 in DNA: TGTGCCTTCTCAGTACTGGGGGGCTCCAAGCTCATCTTT. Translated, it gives CAFSVLGGSKLIF. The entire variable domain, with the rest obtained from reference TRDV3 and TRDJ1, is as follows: CDKVTQSSPDQTVASGSEVVLLCTYDTVYSNPDLFWYRIRPDYSFQFVFYGDNSRSEGADFTQGRFSVKHILTQKAFHLVISPVRTEDSATYYCAFSVLGGSKLIFGKGTRVTVEP.

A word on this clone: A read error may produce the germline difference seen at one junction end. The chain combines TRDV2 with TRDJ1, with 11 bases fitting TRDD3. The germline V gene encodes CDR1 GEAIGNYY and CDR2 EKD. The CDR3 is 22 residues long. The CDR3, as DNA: TGTGCCTGCGCCACCCGGCATCCTCCTTACTGGGGGATAAGGCTCTACCCCGATACACTCATCTTT. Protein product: CACATRHPPYWGIRLYPDTLIF.

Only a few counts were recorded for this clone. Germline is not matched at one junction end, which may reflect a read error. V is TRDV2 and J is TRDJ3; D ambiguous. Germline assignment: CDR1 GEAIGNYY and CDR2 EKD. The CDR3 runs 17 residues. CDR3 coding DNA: TGCGCCTGTGACGTTGTACTCCCCTCCTGGGACACCCGACAGATGTTTTTC. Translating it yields CACDVVLPSWDTRQMFF.

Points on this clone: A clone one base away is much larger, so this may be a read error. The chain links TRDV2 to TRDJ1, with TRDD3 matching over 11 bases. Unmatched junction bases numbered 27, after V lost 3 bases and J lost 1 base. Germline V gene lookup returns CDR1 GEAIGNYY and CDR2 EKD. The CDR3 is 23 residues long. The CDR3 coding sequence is TGTGCCTGTGACCGCCCGCCTTCTCAGCCTTCTTACTGGGGGATAAGCCGCACCGATAAACTCATCTTT. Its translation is CACDRPPSQPSYWGISRTDKLIF.

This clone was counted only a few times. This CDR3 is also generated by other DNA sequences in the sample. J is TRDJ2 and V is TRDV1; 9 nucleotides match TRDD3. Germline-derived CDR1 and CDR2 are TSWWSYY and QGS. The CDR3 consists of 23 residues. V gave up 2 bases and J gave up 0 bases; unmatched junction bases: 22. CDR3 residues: CALGEIAPSLRGGDTALTAQLFF. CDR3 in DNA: TGTGCTCTTGGGGAAATTGCGCCTTCCCTACGGGGGGGGGATACCGCTTTGACAGCACAACTCTTCTTT.

The DNA of the CDR3 is TGTGCTCTTGGGGAACTGAGACTGGGGGATACCGATAAACTCATCTTT. It yields the protein CALGELRLGDTDKLIF. The chain recombines TRDV1 with TRDJ1; TRDD3 agrees at 10 bases. V lost 0 bases, J lost 2 bases, and 3 bases stayed unmatched. Looked up from germline, CDR1 is TSWWSYY and CDR2 is QGS. The length of the CDR3 is 16 residues.

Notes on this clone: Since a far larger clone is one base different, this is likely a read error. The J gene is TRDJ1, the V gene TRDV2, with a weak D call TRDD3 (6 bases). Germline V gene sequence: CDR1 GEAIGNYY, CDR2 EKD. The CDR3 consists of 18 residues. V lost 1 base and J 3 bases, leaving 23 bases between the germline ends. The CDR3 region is CACDTGTGRGEASDKLIF. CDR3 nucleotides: TGTGCCTGTGACACGGGAACTGGACGGGGGGAAGCTTCCGATAAACTCATCTTT.

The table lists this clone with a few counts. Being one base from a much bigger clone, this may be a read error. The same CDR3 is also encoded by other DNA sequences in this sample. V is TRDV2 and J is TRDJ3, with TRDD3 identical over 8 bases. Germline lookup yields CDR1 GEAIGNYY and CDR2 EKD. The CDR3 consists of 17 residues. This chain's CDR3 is CACDDLGEAWDTRQMFF. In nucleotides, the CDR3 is TGTGCCTGTGACGACCTGGGGGAAGCCTGGGACACCCGGCAGATGTTTTTC.

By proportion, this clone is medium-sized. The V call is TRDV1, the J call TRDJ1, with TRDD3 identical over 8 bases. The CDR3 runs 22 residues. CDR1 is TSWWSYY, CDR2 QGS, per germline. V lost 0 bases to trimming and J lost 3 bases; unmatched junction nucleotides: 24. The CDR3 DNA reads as TGTGCTCTTGGGGAACTAGCAGAGGCCTTCCAGTGTCTACTGGGGGGTTCCGATAAACTCATCTTT. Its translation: CALGELAEAFQCLLGGSDKLIF.

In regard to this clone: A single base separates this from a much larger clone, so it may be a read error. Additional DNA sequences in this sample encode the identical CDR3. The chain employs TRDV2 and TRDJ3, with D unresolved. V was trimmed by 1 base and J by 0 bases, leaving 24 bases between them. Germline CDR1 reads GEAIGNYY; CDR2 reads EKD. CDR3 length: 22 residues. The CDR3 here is CACDTGSLVPPTYSWDTRQMFF. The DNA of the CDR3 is TGTGCCTGTGACACGGGCAGCCTAGTTCCACCCACCTACTCCTGGGACACCCGACAGATGTTTTTC.